The source of this TCR beta chain is a study of OX40 agonist ivuxolimab in advanced cancers. Study as a whole: Patients' therapy was ivuxolimab, an antibody that acts as an agonist of OX40 (CD134). Partial responses were observed in three patients, of whom one had hepatocellular carcinoma and two had cutaneous melanoma. Earlier anti-PD-1, anti-PD-L1 or anti-CTLA-4 therapy was permitted; about 44% had received some.

Per germline, CDR1 MNHEY and CDR2 SMNVEV (reference sequence). V lost 5 bases and J lost 5; bases outside the gene matches: 7. The CDR3 length is 15 residues. Profiled with immunoSEQ multiplex PCR; TCRdb holds only in-frame clones, not every one. The table has about 27,000 clones, about 90% seen once. With autoimmune disease history or systemic immunosuppression, patients were excluded. The chain recombines TRBV27 with TRBJ2-1; TRBD2 agrees at 9 bases. Here the sequenced sample was CD4+ or CD8+ T cells sorted from blood, taken in a trial of the OX40 agonist ivuxolimab. The sequence was obtained from an adult with an advanced solid tumor such as melanoma, head and neck, liver or kidney cancer. The CDR3 here is CASSRLAEGNNEQFF. CDR3 nucleotides: TGTGCCAGCAGTCGACTAGCGGAGGGGAACAATGAGCAGTTCTTC.